The rows below give T cell receptor beta chains drawn from one sample of a study of siplizumab effects on memory and regulatory T cells. Produced via immunoSEQ multiplex PCR; TCRdb's table is partial and in-frame only. The sample lists 85,000 to 130,000 clones; approximately 94% were seen once. Material for sequencing was Tregs sorted from blood. Every receptor here comes from a human donor in good health. Both conserved end residues are part of each CDR3. Fields, in order: CDR3 DNA, CDR3 protein, V gene, D gene, clone size, J gene. A D gene is named only where the DNA matches it firmly. Rows give clone size only sometimes, using once, few, many, or a class for an expanded clone.

CDR3 DNA: TGTGCCAGCAGCCCGCGGTACAGATCTAATGAAAAACTGTTTTTT; CDR3 protein: CASSPRYRSNEKLFF; V gene: TRBV9; D gene: -; clone size: -; J gene: TRBJ1-4
CDR3 DNA: TGTGCCAGCAGTCGATTACCGGGGGCGAGTGGCACTGAAGCTTTCTTT; CDR3 protein: CASSRLPGASGTEAFF; V gene: TRBV11-1; D gene: -; clone size: -; J gene: TRBJ1-1
CDR3 DNA: TGTGCCAGTACCCCATCGCGGGCAGGGGCGATCGGCCGCCATCAGCCCCAGCATTTT; CDR3 protein: CASTPSRAGAIGRHQPQHF; V gene: TRBV19; D gene: -; clone size: -; J gene: TRBJ1-5
CDR3 DNA: TGTGCCAGCAGTTTAGCGGGAGGTATGAGCGGGGAGCTGTTTTTT; CDR3 protein: CASSLAGGMSGELFF; V gene: TRBV6-5; D gene: TRBD2; clone size: -; J gene: TRBJ2-2
CDR3 DNA: TGCGCCAGCAGCCGTCGGACCCGCCGTCCTTCCTACAATGAGCAGTTCTTC; CDR3 protein: CASSRRTRRPSYNEQFF; V gene: TRBV5-1; D gene: -; clone size: -; J gene: TRBJ2-1
CDR3 DNA: TGTGCCAGCAGGGGAATACAGGTACCCGAGCAGTACTTC; CDR3 protein: CASRGIQVPEQYF; V gene: TRBV6-1; D gene: -; clone size: -; J gene: TRBJ2-7
CDR3 DNA: TGTGCCAGTAGTCCGAGGGACAGGGTGAGAAATGAGCAGTTCTTC; CDR3 protein: CASSPRDRVRNEQFF; V gene: TRBV19; D gene: TRBD1; clone size: -; J gene: TRBJ2-1
CDR3 DNA: TGTGCCAGCAGCCCCGGACAGCTTGCAACTAATGAAAAACTGTTTTTT; CDR3 protein: CASSPGQLATNEKLFF; V gene: TRBV5-4; D gene: -; clone size: -; J gene: TRBJ1-4
CDR3 DNA: TGTGCCAGCAGCCGTTCGGGTCAGATTGGCGTCGGCTACACCTTC; CDR3 protein: CASSRSGQIGVGYTF; V gene: TRBV7-9; D gene: -; clone size: -; J gene: TRBJ1-2
CDR3 DNA: TGTGCTAGTGGTTGGGACAGCAACTCCTACAATGAGCAGTTCTTC; CDR3 protein: CASGWDSNSYNEQFF; V gene: TRBV12-5; D gene: TRBD1; clone size: -; J gene: TRBJ2-1
CDR3 DNA: TGTGCCAGCAGTGTAGAAAGGGGCAATGAGCAGTTCTTC; CDR3 protein: CASSVERGNEQFF; V gene: TRBV6-4; D gene: -; clone size: -; J gene: TRBJ2-1
CDR3 DNA: TGTGGGGGCGTCTACAATGAGCAGTTCTTC; CDR3 protein: CGGVYNEQFF; V gene: TRBV20-1; D gene: -; clone size: -; J gene: TRBJ2-1
CDR3 DNA: TGTGCCAGCAGTCTACCAGGCACAGATACGCAGTATTTT; CDR3 protein: CASSLPGTDTQYF; V gene: TRBV27; D gene: -; clone size: -; J gene: TRBJ2-3
CDR3 DNA: TGTGCCAGTAGTATAGGACAGAGGAACACTGAAGCTTTCTTT; CDR3 protein: CASSIGQRNTEAFF; V gene: TRBV19; D gene: -; clone size: -; J gene: TRBJ1-1
CDR3 DNA: TGCGCCAGCAGCCCCTGGTCCCTGCGTGATGAAAAACTGTTTTTT; CDR3 protein: CASSPWSLRDEKLFF; V gene: TRBV5-1; D gene: -; clone size: -; J gene: TRBJ1-4
CDR3 DNA: TGTGCCAGCACAGGGACAGGGTTGGGCTACGAGCAGTACTTC; CDR3 protein: CASTGTGLGYEQYF; V gene: TRBV6-1; D gene: TRBD1; clone size: -; J gene: TRBJ2-7
CDR3 DNA: TGTGCCATCAGCAGCACCGGGACATCTGATCAGCCCCAGCATTTT; CDR3 protein: CAISSTGTSDQPQHF; V gene: TRBV10-3; D gene: -; clone size: once; J gene: TRBJ1-5
CDR3 DNA: TGTGCCAGCACAAAGCGGGAGGGCTACGAGCAGTACTTC; CDR3 protein: CASTKREGYEQYF; V gene: TRBV6-5; D gene: TRBD2; clone size: -; J gene: TRBJ2-7
CDR3 DNA: TGTGCCAGCAGTCAACGCCCGGAGGTTGACTACGAGCAGTACTTC; CDR3 protein: CASSQRPEVDYEQYF; V gene: TRBV6-5; D gene: -; clone size: -; J gene: TRBJ2-7
CDR3 DNA: TGTGCCAGCAGTGCCGGGTCCGGGGCCAACGTCCTGACTTTC; CDR3 protein: CASSAGSGANVLTF; V gene: TRBV6-1; D gene: -; clone size: -; J gene: TRBJ2-6